This passage covers 21 T cell receptor beta chains from one sample sequenced in a study of cytomegalovirus exposure and HLA in healthy donors. PCR amplification relied on 60 Vbeta primers (plus 13 Jbeta primers). The protocol was immunoSEQ multiplex PCR, while the TCRdb copy is restricted to in-frame clones and leaves out a portion. The sample shows about 86,000 clones, just over 70% of them seen only once. Sequencing was done on a sample of PBMCs. The receptors stem from a man between 60 and 75 years old in good health and CMV-seronegative.

The rearrangement joins TRBV29-1 to TRBJ2-3; possible D gene TRBD1, 6 bases. The CDR3 runs to 12 residues. V dropped 7 bases and J dropped 2 bases, with 10 bases sitting between them. CDR1 is SQVTM, CDR2 ANQGSEA, per germline. CDR3 residues: CSEQGPTDTQYF. The CDR3 nucleotides read TGCAGCGAGCAGGGGCCCACAGATACGCAGTATTTT.

The genes are TRBV9 and TRBJ1-3; 7 positions agree with TRBD1. The V gene end was trimmed by 0 bases and the J gene end by 4 bases; junction bases not matched to a gene: 4. Germline loops: CDR1 SGDLS, CDR2 YYNGEE. The CDR3 extends over 15 amino acids. In DNA form, the CDR3 reads TGTGCCAGCAGCGTAGCTACAGGGGACGGAAACACCATATATTTT. Protein: CASSVATGDGNTIYF.

The V gene is TRBV9, the J gene TRBJ1-4; TRBD1 is a possible D gene (5 bases). The CDR3 is 14 residues long. The ends were cut back, 0 bases at V and 7 bases at J, with 10 bases in the middle. Looked up from germline, CDR1 is SGDLS and CDR2 is YYNGEE. The CDR3 spells CASSVGPGGEKLFF. As DNA, the CDR3 is TGTGCCAGCAGCGTAGGTCCGGGGGGTGAAAAACTGTTTTTT.

The chain carries TRBV7-8 and TRBJ2-5, with TRBD2 as a possible D gene (6 bases). This CDR3 contains 15 residues. The V gene lost 5 bases and the J gene lost 2 bases, with 15 bases spanning the gap. Per the germline V gene, CDR1 is SGHVS and CDR2 is FQNEAQ. The CDR3 DNA is TGTGCCAGCAGCCGGGGGATCGGGGTACAAGAGACCCAGTACTTC. As protein: CASSRGIGVQETQYF.

V usage is TRBV4-2 and J usage is TRBJ2-3; TRBD2 agrees at 11 bases. Per germline, CDR1 LGHNA and CDR2 YNFKEQ. The CDR3 spans 18 residues. After removal of 1 base from V and 2 bases from J, the junction contained 8 bases not matched to a gene. CDR3 residues: CASSQGLAGGTHTDTQYF. CDR3 DNA: TGTGCCAGCAGCCAAGGATTAGCGGGGGGGACCCACACAGATACGCAGTATTTT.

This chain connects TRBV5-4 to TRBJ2-4, with a weak D call TRBD2 (7 bases). Germline CDR1 is SGHNT and CDR2 is YYREEE (reference sequence). The ends were cut back, 4 bases at V and 1 base at J, with 18 bases in the middle. This CDR3 is 17 amino acids long. Here the CDR3 reads CASSESGTRGAKNIQYF. The CDR3, as DNA: TGTGCCAGCAGCGAAAGCGGGACAAGGGGCGCCAAAAACATTCAGTACTTC.

This clone was recorded once. This chain connects TRBV27 to TRBJ1-1; D is unresolved. The length of the CDR3 is 13 residues. Trimming stripped 3 bases from V and 3 bases from J, with 8 bases between. Germline-derived CDR1 and CDR2 are MNHEY and SMNVEV (reference sequence). The CDR3 loop reads CASSFHRDTEAFF. The CDR3 bases are TGTGCCAGCAGTTTCCACCGGGACACTGAAGCTTTCTTT.

The V gene is TRBV7-2, the J gene TRBJ2-7; TRBD1 is a possible D gene (5 bases). The germline V and J ends were trimmed by 5 bases and 1 base, with 15 bases remaining between them. Germline lookup yields CDR1 SGHTA and CDR2 FQGNSA. The CDR3 consists of 15 residues. In nucleotides, the CDR3 is TGTGCCAGCAGCCCAGGGATTGTAGCATCCTACGAGCAGTACTTC. Translating gives CASSPGIVASYEQYF.

V gene TRBV5-1 combines with J gene TRBJ2-7, with D tentatively TRBD2 (6 bases). Trimming pared 1 base from V and 2 bases from J, leaving 10 bases between. This CDR3 contains 14 residues. Germline CDR1 is SGHRS and CDR2 is YFSETQ. The CDR3 here is CASSLFGGPYEQYF. The CDR3 coding sequence is TGCGCCAGCAGCTTGTTCGGGGGACCCTACGAGCAGTACTTC.

This rearrangement joins TRBV10-3 to TRBJ1-1; D not certain. The germline V and J ends were trimmed by 3 bases and 5 bases, with 13 bases remaining between them. Germline assignment: CDR1 ENHRY and CDR2 SYGVKD. CDR3 length: 14 residues. The chain's CDR3 is CAISDDIAGTEAFF. For the CDR3, the DNA is TGTGCCATCAGTGACGATATTGCCGGGACTGAAGCTTTCTTT.

The V call is TRBV28, the J call TRBJ1-5; D might be TRBD1 (6 bases). The CDR3 runs 16 residues. CDR1 is MDHEN and CDR2 is SYDVKM in the germline V gene. With 4 bases removed from V and 11 bases from J, the gap between germline ends came to 24 bases. The chain's CDR3 is CASSSRKDRKSVAQHF. CDR3 in DNA: TGTGCCAGCAGTTCCCGAAAGGACAGAAAATCAGTGGCCCAGCATTTT.

This chain uses TRBV28 with TRBJ1-1, with a tentative D call TRBD1 (5 bases). Trimming removed 3 bases at V and 11 bases at J, with 19 bases between. The CDR3 has 14 residues. CDR1 is MDHEN, CDR2 SYDVKM, per germline. The CDR3 region has the DNA TGTGCCAGCAGTTTTATCCAGCTGGGGGGTGAGGCTTTCTTT. It codes for CASSFIQLGGEAFF.

V usage is TRBV11-3 and J usage is TRBJ2-2; D not certain. Trimming stripped 1 base from V and 0 bases from J, with 3 bases between. CDR3 length equals 14 residues. Germline-derived CDR1 and CDR2 are SGHNT and YENEEA. CDR3 bases: TGTGCCAGCAGCTTAGGAGCGAACACCGGGGAGCTGTTTTTT. It is translated as CASSLGANTGELFF.

The chain employs TRBV6-1 and TRBJ2-3; tentative D call: TRBD2 (6 bases). Trimming took 3 bases from V and 2 from J, leaving 18 bases between them. CDR1 and CDR2 from the germline V gene are MNHNS and SASEGT. The CDR3 contains 17 residues. DNA of the CDR3: TGTGCCAGCAGTGATATACGGGGGATGAGCCCCACAGATACGCAGTATTTT. This translates into CASSDIRGMSPTDTQYF.

This chain uses TRBV5-4 with TRBJ2-1; 10 bases are a match to TRBD1. There are 16 residues in the CDR3. Per the germline V gene, CDR1 is SGHNT and CDR2 is YYREEE (reference sequence). Trimming removed 4 bases from V and 5 bases from J; junction bases left unmatched: 9. The CDR3 protein is CASSGPGTGDNNEQFF. CDR3 nucleotides: TGTGCCAGCAGCGGCCCCGGGACAGGGGACAACAATGAGCAGTTCTTC.

The V gene is TRBV7-8, the J gene TRBJ1-2; tentative D call: TRBD1 (6 bases). V was pared by 2 bases and J by 8 bases, with 18 bases between. The CDR3 sequence is 15 residues long. CDR1 SGHVS and CDR2 FQNEAQ come from the germline V gene. The chain's CDR3 is CASSLKRQAPLGYTF. The DNA of the CDR3 is TGTGCCAGCAGCTTAAAGCGACAGGCCCCGTTAGGCTACACCTTC.

The chain employs TRBV5-1 and TRBJ1-1, with unresolved D. The CDR3 totals 16 residues. Germline V gene sequence: CDR1 SGHRS, CDR2 YFSETQ. With 4 bases removed from V and 0 bases from J, the gap between germline ends came to 16 bases. CDR3 in amino acids: CASSPRTNRLNTEAFF. CDR3 sequence (DNA): TGCGCCAGCAGCCCCAGAACGAACAGATTGAACACTGAAGCTTTCTTT.

V usage is TRBV2 and J usage is TRBJ1-5, with D uncertain. Germline-derived CDR1 and CDR2 are SNHLY and FYNNEI. The CDR3 contains 15 residues. The V and J ends lost 4 bases and 4 bases respectively, with 14 bases between them. The CDR3 DNA sequence: TGTGCCAGCAGTGGAGGATCAAACCTAAATCAGCCCCAGCATTTT. Protein sequence: CASSGGSNLNQPQHF.

The chain links TRBV5-1 to TRBJ1-3, with D maybe TRBD1 (6 bases). Germline values: CDR1 SGHRS, CDR2 YFSETQ. The V and J ends lost 4 bases and 3 bases respectively, with 14 bases between them. CDR3 size: 15 residues. In DNA, the CDR3 is TGCGCCAGCAGCCCCGGGGGGGCTGGTGGAAACACCATATATTTT. It encodes CASSPGGAGGNTIYF.

V is TRBV14 and J is TRBJ2-2; D not resolved. V was cut by 4 bases and J by 1 base, with 16 bases left in between. The CDR3 totals 17 residues. Looked up from germline, CDR1 is SGHDN and CDR2 is FVKESK. The CDR3 DNA reads TGTGCCAGCAGCCGACTCTTGGCACACATGAACACCGGGGAGCTGTTTTTT. It encodes CASSRLLAHMNTGELFF.

In its sample, this clone was seen once. V usage is TRBV5-4 and J usage is TRBJ2-7; 9 bases agree with TRBD1. With 3 bases clipped from V and 3 bases from J, the junction kept 7 bases outside the gene matches. Germline loops: CDR1 SGHNT, CDR2 YYREEE (reference sequence). The CDR3 is 15 residues long. The chain's CDR3 is CASSSYRQGDYEQYF. The CDR3 DNA sequence: TGTGCCAGCAGCTCGTACCGACAGGGGGACTACGAGCAGTACTTC.